The next 22 T cell receptor beta chains were all read from a single sample in a study of blood T cell repertoires in COVID-19. Sequencing used immunoSEQ multiplex PCR; TCRdb keeps in-frame clones, though not all of them. The top ten clones hold approximately 5.1% of a sample with 50,000 to 80,000 clones, around 76% of them seen once. Specimen: peripheral blood. Receptor source: a human donor in a cohort sampled during active COVID-19.

This clone appeared many times. This chain links TRBV11-2 with TRBJ1-1, with D unclear. The CDR3 extends over 11 amino acids. The V and J ends lost 5 bases and 12 bases respectively, with 13 bases between them. The germline V gene has CDR1 SGHAT and CDR2 FQNNGV. CDR3 DNA sequence: TGTGCCAGCAGCACACCGGGAGTTTCTTTCTTT. It is translated as CASSTPGVSFF. The full variable domain, rest sourced from reference TRBV11-2 and TRBJ1-1, is EAGVAQSPRYKIIEKRQSVAFWCNPISGHATLYWYQQILGQGPKLLIQFQNNGVVDDSQLPKDRFSAERLKGVDSTLKIQPAKLEDSAVYLCASSTPGVSFFGQGTRLTVV.

This chain connects TRBV28 to TRBJ2-3; D is unresolved. CDR1 and CDR2 from the germline V gene are MDHEN and SYDVKM. This CDR3 has 11 amino acids. V was shortened by 6 bases and J by 4 bases, with 5 bases between the two germline ends. CDR3 amino acids: CASRESDTQYF. CDR3 DNA sequence: TGTGCCAGCAGGGAGTCAGATACGCAGTATTTT.

The rearrangement uses TRBV14 and TRBJ2-7; 7 bases fit TRBD1. This CDR3 spans 13 amino acids. V lost 5 bases, J lost 3 bases, and 4 bases stayed unmatched. Germline V gene sequence: CDR1 SGHDN, CDR2 FVKESK. The CDR3 sequence: CASSWDSVYEQYF. For the CDR3, the DNA is TGTGCCAGCAGCTGGGACAGCGTCTACGAGCAGTACTTC. Full variable domain (outside the CDR3, taken from reference TRBV14 and TRBJ2-7): EAGVTQFPSHSVIEKGQTVTLRCDPISGHDNLYWYRRVMGKEIKFLLHFVKESKQDESGMPNNRFLAERTGGTYSTLKVQPAELEDSGVYFCASSWDSVYEQYFGPGTRLTVT.

The chain carries TRBV10-2 and TRBJ2-5; TRBD2 aligns across 12 bases. This CDR3 spans 15 amino acids. The trim removed 4 bases at V and 3 bases at J, leaving 3 bases unmatched. Germline CDR1 WSHSY, CDR2 SAAADI. CDR3 protein: CASSASGGGKETQYF. The CDR3 nucleotides are TGCGCCAGCAGTGCTAGCGGGGGGGGGAAAGAGACCCAGTACTTC.

CDR3 amino acids: CSASPTGTGGFADTQYF. In DNA form, the CDR3 reads TGCAGTGCTAGTCCCACCGGGACAGGGGGGTTCGCAGATACGCAGTATTTT. The rearrangement links TRBV20-1 to TRBJ2-3; 11 bases line up with TRBD1. This CDR3 is built from 17 residues. Per the germline V gene, CDR1 is DFQATT and CDR2 is SNEGSKA (reference sequence). With V trimmed by 3 bases and J by 4 bases, 12 bases remained unmatched.

V gene TRBV7-2 combines with J gene TRBJ2-3; no reliable D call. V lost 2 bases and J lost 7, with 4 bases in between. Germline CDR1 reads SGHTA; CDR2 reads FQGNSA. CDR3 length: 11 residues. The CDR3 is CASSLLYTQYF. In DNA form, the CDR3 reads TGTGCCAGCAGCTTACTTTATACGCAGTATTTT.

V is TRBV25-1 and J is TRBJ1-1; D is undetermined. V was pared by 5 bases and J by 6 bases, with 7 bases between. Germline V gene lookup returns CDR1 MGHDK and CDR2 SYGVNS. The CDR3 is 11 amino acids. The CDR3 sequence: CASSTGAEAFF. The CDR3 DNA follows: TGTGCCAGCAGTACCGGGGCTGAAGCTTTCTTT.

This sequence joins TRBV2 and TRBJ2-7, with D tentatively TRBD2 (6 bases). CDR1 SNHLY and CDR2 FYNNEI come from the germline V gene. There are 11 residues in the CDR3. The germline V and J ends were trimmed by 4 bases and 5 bases, with 6 bases remaining between them. For the CDR3, the DNA is TGTGCCAGCAGTGGGAGGGACGAGCAGTACTTC. As protein: CASSGRDEQYF. Combining the CDR3 with reference TRBV2 and TRBJ2-7 gives the whole variable domain EPEVTQTPSHQVTQMGQEVILRCVPISNHLYFYWYRQILGQKVEFLVSFYNNEISEKSEIFDDQFSVERPDGSNFTLKIRSTKLEDSAMYFCASSGRDEQYFGPGTRLTVT.

The V gene is TRBV19, the J gene TRBJ1-1, with unresolved D. The CDR3 extends over 14 amino acids. The V end was cut by 1 base, the J end by 1 base, with 7 bases between. CDR1 is LNHDA, CDR2 SQIVND, per germline (reference sequence). The CDR3 DNA is TGTGCCAGTAGTATAGTTACTCAGAACACTGAAGCTTTCTTT. The encoded protein is CASSIVTQNTEAFF.

V and J are TRBV12-3 or TRBV12-4 and TRBJ2-7; D is unresolved. The ends were cut back, 6 bases at V and 0 bases at J, with 9 bases in the middle. This CDR3 region has 13 residues. In DNA form, the CDR3 reads TGTGCCAGCAGCCAGTCCAGCTCCTACGAGCAGTACTTC. Protein sequence: CASSQSSSYEQYF.

The V and J genes are TRBV6-2 or TRBV6-3 and TRBJ1-1; unclear D gene. V was pared by 0 bases and J by 1 base, with 3 bases between. CDR1 and CDR2 (germline): MNHEY, SVGEGT. CDR3 size: 13 residues. CDR3 sequence (DNA): TGTGCCAGCAGTTACTCGGCGAACACTGAAGCTTTCTTT. Translating it yields CASSYSANTEAFF.

The chain employs TRBV3-1 (or the pseudogene TRBV3-2) and TRBJ1-2; TRBD1 matches 10 bases. The junction had 10 bases not matched to a gene; V was cut back by 4 bases and J by 5 bases. Germline V gene sequence: CDR1 LGHDT, CDR2 YNNKEL (reference sequence). The CDR3 extends over 16 amino acids. The CDR3, as DNA: TGTGCCAGCAGCCGAGGACTCCCGGGACAGGGGTATGGCTACACCTTC. Translation gives CASSRGLPGQGYGYTF.

The rearrangement uses TRBV7-8 and TRBJ2-7, with TRBD1 identical over 8 bases. Germline-derived CDR1 and CDR2 are SGHVS and FQNEAQ. Unmatched junction bases numbered 5, after V lost 2 bases and J lost 2 bases. The CDR3 totals 15 residues. The CDR3 here is CASSLPGQEAYEQYF. The DNA for the CDR3 is TGTGCCAGCAGCTTACCGGGACAGGAGGCCTACGAGCAGTACTTC.

The chain recombines TRBV2 with TRBJ2-1; 7 nucleotides agree with TRBD2. The CDR3 is 15 residues long. The V and J ends lost 10 bases and 0 bases, in that order; junction bases with no gene match: 9. Germline-derived CDR1 and CDR2 are SNHLY and FYNNEI. The CDR3 protein is CAIQGDYSSYNEQFF. The DNA for the CDR3 is TGTGCCATACAAGGGGACTACAGCTCCTACAATGAGCAGTTCTTC.

The V call is TRBV19, the J call TRBJ1-4, with D uncertain. Germline CDR1 reads LNHDA; CDR2 reads SQIVND (reference sequence). Trimming stripped 4 bases from V and 5 bases from J, with 14 bases between. The CDR3 extends over 15 amino acids. CDR3 DNA sequence: TGTGCCAGTAGTAAGCCGCGTATTAAGAATGAAAAACTGTTTTTT. This translates into CASSKPRIKNEKLFF.

This clone has a handful of counts. V usage is TRBV7-2 and J usage is TRBJ2-1, with TRBD1 matching over 7 bases. Germline CDR1 is SGHTA and CDR2 is FQGNSA. This CDR3 is 15 amino acids long. V dropped 1 base and J dropped 7; count of bases not matched to a gene: 7. CDR3 DNA sequence: TGTGCCAGCAGCTTAGATTCGAGGACAGGAAATGAGCAGTTCTTC. Translated, it gives CASSLDSRTGNEQFF.

The CDR3, as DNA: TGCAGCGTTGACCTAGAGCCCAGAGAGACCCAGTACTTC. It translates to CSVDLEPRETQYF. V gene TRBV29-1 combines with J gene TRBJ2-5, with no clear D. The CDR3 runs 13 residues. V lost 3 bases and J lost 4, with 12 bases in between. CDR1 and CDR2 from the germline V gene are SQVTM and ANQGSEA.

In its sample, this clone was seen once. The V gene is TRBV5-4, the J gene TRBJ2-3, with D maybe TRBD2 (6 bases). Germline V lookup: CDR1 SGHNT, CDR2 YYREEE (reference sequence). Trimming removed 5 bases at V and 0 bases at J, with 13 bases between. This CDR3 region has 15 residues. CDR3 nucleotide sequence: TGTGCCAGCAGGGACGGAGGGACTAGCACAGATACGCAGTATTTT. Amino acid sequence: CASRDGGTSTDTQYF.

This clone was detected a few times. The CDR3 DNA is TGTGCCAGCAGCTTAGAGGGGGTTACGACAGATACGCAGTATTTT. Amino acid sequence: CASSLEGVTTDTQYF. This chain uses TRBV7-3 with TRBJ2-3; D might be TRBD1 (6 bases). Germline loops: CDR1 SGHTA, CDR2 FQGTGA. The CDR3 spans 15 residues. Trimming removed 2 bases from V and 3 bases from J, with 12 bases in between.

This chain joins TRBV14 and TRBJ2-2, with TRBD2 matching 8 bases. There are 18 residues in the CDR3. Germline CDR1 is SGHDN and CDR2 is FVKESK. Trimming at V came to 4 bases and at J to 6 bases, leaving 16 bases not matched to a gene. The CDR3 coding sequence is TGTGCCAGCAGCCCCCTGCAGGGCGGGGGGCCCTTCGCCGGGGAGCTGTTTTTT. As protein: CASSPLQGGGPFAGELFF.

The rearrangement links TRBV6-6 to TRBJ1-1, with TRBD1 identical over 8 bases. Germline V gives CDR1 MNHNY, CDR2 SVGAGI (reference sequence). This CDR3 comprises 14 residues. V lost 7 bases to trimming and J lost 4 bases; unmatched junction nucleotides: 8. The CDR3 protein is CASTGTGLSTEAFF. CDR3 coding DNA: TGTGCCAGCACCGGGACAGGTCTTTCCACTGAAGCTTTCTTT.

This sequence joins TRBV6-1 and TRBJ2-3; tentative D call: TRBD2 (6 bases). Between the trimmed V and J ends, which lost 2 bases and 3 bases, there was a span of 12 bases. CDR1 is MNHNS, CDR2 SASEGT, per germline. The CDR3 is 15 residues long. CDR3 DNA sequence: TGTGCCAGCAGTGAACACGGAGGGATAACAGATACGCAGTATTTT. It codes for CASSEHGGITDTQYF.